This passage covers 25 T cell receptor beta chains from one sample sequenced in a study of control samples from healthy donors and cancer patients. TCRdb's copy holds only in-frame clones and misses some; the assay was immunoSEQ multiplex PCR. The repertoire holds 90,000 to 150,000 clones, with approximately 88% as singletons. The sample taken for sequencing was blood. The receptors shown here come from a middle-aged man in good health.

CDR3 bases: TGTGCCAGCAGCGACCGGGACACGGGGGAGCAGTACTTC. Encoded protein: CASSDRDTGEQYF. The chain employs TRBV9 and TRBJ2-7; perhaps TRBD1 as D (6 bases). CDR1 is SGDLS and CDR2 is YYNGEE in the germline V gene. This CDR3 has 13 residues. The ends were cut back, 3 bases at V and 7 bases at J, with 14 bases in the middle.

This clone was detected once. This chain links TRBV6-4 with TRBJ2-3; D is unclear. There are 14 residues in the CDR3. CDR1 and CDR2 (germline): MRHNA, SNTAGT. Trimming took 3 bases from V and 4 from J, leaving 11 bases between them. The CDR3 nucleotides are TGTGCCAGCAGTGAAGTTACGGGTTCAGATACGCAGTATTTT. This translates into CASSEVTGSDTQYF.

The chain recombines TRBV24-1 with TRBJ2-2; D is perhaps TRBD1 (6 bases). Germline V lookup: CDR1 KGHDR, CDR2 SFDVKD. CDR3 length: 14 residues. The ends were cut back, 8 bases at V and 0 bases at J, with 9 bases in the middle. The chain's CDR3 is CATMDRTNTGELFF. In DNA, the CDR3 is TGTGCCACCATGGACAGAACGAACACCGGGGAGCTGTTTTTT.

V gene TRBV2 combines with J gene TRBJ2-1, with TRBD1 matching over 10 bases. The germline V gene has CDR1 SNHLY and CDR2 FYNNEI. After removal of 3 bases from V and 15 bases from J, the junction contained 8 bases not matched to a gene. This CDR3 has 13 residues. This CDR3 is CASSDPGQGGPFF. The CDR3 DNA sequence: TGTGCCAGCAGTGATCCCGGACAGGGGGGTCCGTTCTTC.

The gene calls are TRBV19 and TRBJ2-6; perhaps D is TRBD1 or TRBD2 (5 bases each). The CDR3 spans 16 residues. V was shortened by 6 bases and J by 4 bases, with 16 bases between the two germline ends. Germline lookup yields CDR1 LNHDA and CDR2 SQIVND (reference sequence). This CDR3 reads CASSPGGFLGANVLTF. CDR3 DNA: TGTGCCAGTAGCCCTGGGGGTTTTCTGGGGGCCAACGTCCTGACTTTC.

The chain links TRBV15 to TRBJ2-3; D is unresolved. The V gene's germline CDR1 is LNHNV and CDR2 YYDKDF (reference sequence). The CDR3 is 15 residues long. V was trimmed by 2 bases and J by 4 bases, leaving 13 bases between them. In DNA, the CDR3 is TGTGCCACCAGCAGAACCACGTCTTCGTCAGATACGCAGTATTTT. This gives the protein CATSRTTSSSDTQYF.

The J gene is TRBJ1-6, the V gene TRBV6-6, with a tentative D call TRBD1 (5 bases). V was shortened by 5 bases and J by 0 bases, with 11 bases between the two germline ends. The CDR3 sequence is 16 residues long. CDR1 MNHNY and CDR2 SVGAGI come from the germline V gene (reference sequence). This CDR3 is CASSRQSRSYNSPLHF. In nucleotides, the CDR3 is TGTGCCAGCAGTCGACAGTCACGCTCCTATAATTCACCCCTCCACTTT.

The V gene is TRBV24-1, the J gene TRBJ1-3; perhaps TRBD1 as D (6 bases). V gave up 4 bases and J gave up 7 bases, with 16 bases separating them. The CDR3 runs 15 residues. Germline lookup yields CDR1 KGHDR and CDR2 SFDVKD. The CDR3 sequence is CATSDHRVASNTIYF. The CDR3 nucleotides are TGTGCCACCAGTGACCACAGGGTTGCGAGTAACACCATATATTTT.

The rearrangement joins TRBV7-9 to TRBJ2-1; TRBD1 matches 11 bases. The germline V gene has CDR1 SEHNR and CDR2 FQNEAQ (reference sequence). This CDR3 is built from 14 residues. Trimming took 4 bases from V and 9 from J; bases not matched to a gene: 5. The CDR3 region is CASSSGTGGSEQFF. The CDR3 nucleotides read TGTGCCAGCAGCTCTGGGACAGGGGGGAGTGAGCAGTTCTTC.

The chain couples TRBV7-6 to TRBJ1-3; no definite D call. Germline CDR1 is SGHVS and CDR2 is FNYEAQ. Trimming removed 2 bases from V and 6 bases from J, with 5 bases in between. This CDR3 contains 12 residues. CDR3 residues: CASSLIPNTIYF. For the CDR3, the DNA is TGTGCCAGCAGCTTAATCCCAAACACCATATATTTT.

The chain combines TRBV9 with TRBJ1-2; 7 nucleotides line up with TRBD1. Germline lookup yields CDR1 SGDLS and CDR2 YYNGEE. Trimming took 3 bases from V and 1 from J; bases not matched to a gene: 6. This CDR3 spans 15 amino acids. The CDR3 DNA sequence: TGTGCCAGCAGCGAATGGGACAGCGTTAACTATGGCTACACCTTC. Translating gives CASSEWDSVNYGYTF.

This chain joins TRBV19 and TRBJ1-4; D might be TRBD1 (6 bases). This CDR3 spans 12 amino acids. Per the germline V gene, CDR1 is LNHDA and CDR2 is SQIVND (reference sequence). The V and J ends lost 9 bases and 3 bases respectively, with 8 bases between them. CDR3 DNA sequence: TGTGCCAGACAGGGCTCTAATGAAAAACTGTTTTTT. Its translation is CARQGSNEKLFF.

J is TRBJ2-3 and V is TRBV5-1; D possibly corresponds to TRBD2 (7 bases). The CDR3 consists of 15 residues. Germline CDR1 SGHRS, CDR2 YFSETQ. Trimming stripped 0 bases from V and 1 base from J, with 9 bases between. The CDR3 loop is CASSLEGGRTDTQYF. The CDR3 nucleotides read TGCGCCAGCAGCTTGGAGGGGGGGCGCACAGATACGCAGTATTTT.

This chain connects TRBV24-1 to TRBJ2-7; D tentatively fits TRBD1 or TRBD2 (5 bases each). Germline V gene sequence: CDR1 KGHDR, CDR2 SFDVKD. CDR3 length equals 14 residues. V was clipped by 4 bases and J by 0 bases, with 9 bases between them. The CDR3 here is CATSDTGRSYEQYF. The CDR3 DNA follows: TGTGCCACCAGTGACACGGGGCGCTCCTACGAGCAGTACTTC.

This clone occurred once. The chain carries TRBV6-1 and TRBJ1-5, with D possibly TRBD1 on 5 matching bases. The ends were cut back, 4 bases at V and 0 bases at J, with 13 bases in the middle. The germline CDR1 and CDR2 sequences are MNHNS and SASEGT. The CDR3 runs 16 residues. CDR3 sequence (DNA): TGTGCCAGCAGTGCCGGGGACGGGTATAGCAATCAGCCCCAGCATTTT. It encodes CASSAGDGYSNQPQHF.

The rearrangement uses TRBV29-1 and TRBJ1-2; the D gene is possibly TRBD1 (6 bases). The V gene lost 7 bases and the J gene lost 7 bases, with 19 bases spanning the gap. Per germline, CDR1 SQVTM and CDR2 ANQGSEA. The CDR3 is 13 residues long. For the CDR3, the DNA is TGCAGCGATGGGGCCGGGGGGGCGAGTGGCTACACCTTC. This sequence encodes CSDGAGGASGYTF.

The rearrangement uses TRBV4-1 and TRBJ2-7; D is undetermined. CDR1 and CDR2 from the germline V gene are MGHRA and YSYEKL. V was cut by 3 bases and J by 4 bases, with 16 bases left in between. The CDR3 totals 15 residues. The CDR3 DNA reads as TGCGCCAGCAGCCAGGACCAGAACCAACTTTACGAGCAGTACTTC. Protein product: CASSQDQNQLYEQYF.

The CDR3 nucleotides are TGTGCCAGCAGCAAAGTATCGGGCGAGGTTCAAGTCCGTACTGAAGCTTTCTTT. Translated: CASSKVSGEVQVRTEAFF. The J gene is TRBJ1-1, the V gene TRBV21-1. TRBV21-1 is termed a pseudogene. The CDR3 covers 18 residues.

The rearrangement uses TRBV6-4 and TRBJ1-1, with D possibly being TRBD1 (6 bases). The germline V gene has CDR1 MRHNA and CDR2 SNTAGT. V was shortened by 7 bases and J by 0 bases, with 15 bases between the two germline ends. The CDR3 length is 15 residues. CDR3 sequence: CASKPEGQLNTEAFF. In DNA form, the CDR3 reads TGTGCCAGCAAACCGGAAGGACAGTTGAACACTGAAGCTTTCTTT.

CDR3 DNA: TGTGCCAGCAGCGTAGAGCACCTGGTACTAGCGGGGAACAATGAGCAGTTCTTC. It yields the protein CASSVEHLVLAGNNEQFF. This chain connects TRBV9 to TRBJ2-1; TRBD2 aligns across 10 bases. CDR3 length: 18 residues. In germline, CDR1 is SGDLS, CDR2 YYNGEE. V lost 0 bases, J lost 5 bases, and 11 bases stayed unmatched.

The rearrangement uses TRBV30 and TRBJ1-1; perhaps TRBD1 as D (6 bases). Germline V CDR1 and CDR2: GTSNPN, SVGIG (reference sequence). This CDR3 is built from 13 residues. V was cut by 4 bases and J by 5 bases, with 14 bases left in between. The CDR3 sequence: CAWNRGARTEAFF. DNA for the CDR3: TGTGCCTGGAACCGGGGGGCGAGGACTGAAGCTTTCTTT. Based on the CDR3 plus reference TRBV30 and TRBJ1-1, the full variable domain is SQTIHQWPATLVQPVGSPLSLECTVEGTSNPNLYWYRQAAGRGLQLLFYSVGIGQISSEVPQNLSASRPQDRQFILSSKKLLLSDSGFYLCAWNRGARTEAFFGQGTRLTVV.

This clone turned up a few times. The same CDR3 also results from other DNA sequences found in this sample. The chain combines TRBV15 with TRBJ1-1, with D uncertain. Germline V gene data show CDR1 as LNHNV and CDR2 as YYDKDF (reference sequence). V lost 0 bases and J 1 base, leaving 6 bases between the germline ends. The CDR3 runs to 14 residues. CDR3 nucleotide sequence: TGTGCCACCAGCAGAGACGGAGGGAACACTGAAGCTTTCTTT. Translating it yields CATSRDGGNTEAFF.

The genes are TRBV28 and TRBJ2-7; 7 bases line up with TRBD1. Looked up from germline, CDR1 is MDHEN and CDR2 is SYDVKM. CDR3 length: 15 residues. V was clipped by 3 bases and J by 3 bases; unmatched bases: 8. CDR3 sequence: CASSFLRQGSYEQYF. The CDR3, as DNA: TGTGCCAGCAGTTTCCTACGACAGGGTAGCTACGAGCAGTACTTC.

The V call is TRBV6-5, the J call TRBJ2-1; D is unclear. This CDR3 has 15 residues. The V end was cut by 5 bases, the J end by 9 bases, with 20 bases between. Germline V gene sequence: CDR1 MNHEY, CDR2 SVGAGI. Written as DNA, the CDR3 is TGTGCCAGCAGTAGAAGTCTCCTACAGTTTGGTGAGCAGTTCTTC. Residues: CASSRSLLQFGEQFF.

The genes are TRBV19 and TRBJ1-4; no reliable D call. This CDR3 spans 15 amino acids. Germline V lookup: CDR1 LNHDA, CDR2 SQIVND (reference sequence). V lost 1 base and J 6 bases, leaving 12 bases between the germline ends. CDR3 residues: CASSIVGLSDEKLFF. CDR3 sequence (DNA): TGTGCCAGTAGTATAGTGGGCCTTTCGGATGAAAAACTGTTTTTT. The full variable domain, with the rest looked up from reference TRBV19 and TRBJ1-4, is DGGITQSPKYLFRKEGQNVTLSCEQNLNHDAMYWYRQDPGQGLRLIYYSQIVNDFQKGDIAEGYSVSREKKESFPLTVTSAQKNPTAFYLCASSIVGLSDEKLFFGSGTQLSVL.